The 29 T cell receptor beta chains given below trace back to one sample, sequenced in a study of shared clonotypes between healthy human individuals. The protocol was immunoSEQ multiplex PCR, while the TCRdb copy is restricted to in-frame clones and leaves out a portion. Of 550,000 to 800,000 clones in the sample, 74% were seen once. The sequenced sample was memory CD4+ T cells sorted from blood. Specified subset: CD45RA-negative fraction. Receptors originate from a woman in her 30s in good health.

The chain links TRBV19 to TRBJ2-2; no firm D call. Per germline, CDR1 LNHDA and CDR2 SQIVND (reference sequence). The CDR3 sequence is 14 residues long. Deletions cut 1 base from V and 6 bases from J, with 9 bases between. DNA for the CDR3: TGTGCCAGTAGTATAGGGTTATCAGCCGGGGAGCTGTTTTTT. This codes for CASSIGLSAGELFF.

The chain links TRBV7-8 to TRBJ2-3; D not resolved. CDR1 SGHVS and CDR2 FQNEAQ come from the germline V gene. This CDR3 comprises 16 residues. Trimming took 1 base from V and 0 from J, leaving 11 bases between them. CDR3 sequence: CASSLGVGTSTDTQYF. The CDR3 DNA reads TGTGCCAGCAGCTTAGGGGTCGGCACTAGCACAGATACGCAGTATTTT.

J is TRBJ1-1 and V is TRBV6-5; the D gene is possibly TRBD1 (5 bases). Looked up from germline, CDR1 is MNHEY and CDR2 is SVGAGI. This CDR3 region has 15 residues. The V end was cut by 6 bases, the J end by 0 bases, with 14 bases between. The CDR3 here is CASRPSGGMNTEAFF. CDR3 nucleotide sequence: TGTGCCAGCAGACCCAGCGGGGGGATGAACACTGAAGCTTTCTTT.

The J gene is TRBJ2-5, the V gene TRBV5-1; D may correspond to TRBD1 or TRBD2 (5 bases each). The J call is doubtful: the DNA matches TRBJ2-7 better. The CDR3 spans 15 residues. The V gene's germline CDR1 is SGHRS and CDR2 YFSETQ. The CDR3 DNA sequence: TGCGCCAGCAGCTTGTTCGAGGGGAGCTCCTACGAGCAGTACTTC. Its translation is CASSLFEGSSYEQYF.

The CDR3 loop reads CASSPGLAGGGLRDNEQFF. The CDR3 bases are TGCGCCAGCAGCCCGGGACTAGCGGGAGGGGGCCTCCGGGACAATGAGCAGTTCTTC. The rearrangement links TRBV5-1 to TRBJ2-1, with 16 bases matching TRBD2. Unmatched junction bases numbered 12, after V lost 4 bases and J lost 5 bases. The length of the CDR3 is 19 residues. Germline loops: CDR1 SGHRS, CDR2 YFSETQ.

This sequence joins TRBV2 and TRBJ1-4; 7 nucleotides line up with TRBD1. This CDR3 has 14 amino acids. V gave up 7 bases and J gave up 8 bases; unmatched junction bases: 10. Germline V gene lookup returns CDR1 SNHLY and CDR2 FYNNEI. CDR3 loop: CASTRQGLGEKLFF. The CDR3 region has the DNA TGTGCCAGCACGAGACAGGGTTTAGGAGAAAAACTGTTTTTT. The full variable domain, its missing parts supplied by reference TRBV2 and TRBJ1-4, is EPEVTQTPSHQVTQMGQEVILRCVPISNHLYFYWYRQILGQKVEFLVSFYNNEISEKSEIFDDQFSVERPDGSNFTLKIRSTKLEDSAMYFCASTRQGLGEKLFFGSGTQLSVL.

The chain links TRBV5-1 to TRBJ1-4, with D perhaps matching TRBD1 (6 bases). The CDR3 length is 14 residues. CDR1 and CDR2 from the germline V gene are SGHRS and YFSETQ. V lost 3 bases, J lost 6 bases, and 12 bases lay in between. Here the CDR3 reads CASSSDSTDEKLFF. In DNA form, the CDR3 reads TGCGCCAGCAGCTCGGACAGTACGGATGAAAAACTGTTTTTT.

This chain's CDR3 is CAIRTNYGYTF. Written as DNA, the CDR3 is TGTGCCATAAGGACTAACTATGGCTACACCTTC. This rearrangement joins TRBV28 to TRBJ1-2; D gene unclear. Germline lookup yields CDR1 MDHEN and CDR2 SYDVKM. The CDR3 consists of 11 residues. V dropped 10 bases and J dropped 0 bases, with 6 bases sitting between them.

The chain recombines TRBV7-9 with TRBJ2-1; a weak D match, TRBD2 (5 bases). CDR1 is SEHNR, CDR2 FQNEAQ, per germline (reference sequence). Deletions cut 5 bases from V and 9 bases from J, with 17 bases between. The CDR3 consists of 14 residues. The CDR3 nucleotides are TGTGCCAGCAGCGTTGGACTTATCCCCCGTGAGCAGTTCTTC. Amino acids: CASSVGLIPREQFF.

The chain is built from TRBV5-1 and TRBJ1-1; 8 bases agree with TRBD1. Germline V lookup: CDR1 SGHRS, CDR2 YFSETQ. The CDR3 has 16 residues. With V trimmed by 0 bases and J by 1 base, 5 bases remained unmatched. The CDR3 nucleotides are TGCGCCAGCAGCTTGGTCCCAGGGGGCGCGAACACTGAAGCTTTCTTT. It is translated as CASSLVPGGANTEAFF. Full variable domain (missing parts from reference TRBV5-1 and TRBJ1-1): KAGVTQTPRYLIKTRGQQVTLSCSPISGHRSVSWYQQTPGQGLQFLFEYFSETQRNKGNFPGRFSGRQFSNSRSEMNVSTLELGDSALYLCASSLVPGGANTEAFFGQGTRLTVV.

The chain's CDR3 is CASSEFRKAGNTIYF. The CDR3 region has the DNA TGTGCCAGCAGTGAATTCAGGAAAGCTGGAAACACCATATATTTT. The rearrangement uses TRBV6-1 and TRBJ1-3; D remains unclear. V was shortened by 2 bases and J by 2 bases, with 10 bases between the two germline ends. Germline values: CDR1 MNHNS, CDR2 SASEGT. The CDR3 extends over 15 amino acids.

This clone occurred many times. The rearrangement uses TRBV7-8 and TRBJ2-1; 7 bases fit TRBD1. There are 15 residues in the CDR3. Germline assignment: CDR1 SGHVS and CDR2 FQNEAQ. The V and J ends lost 5 bases and 6 bases, in that order; junction bases with no gene match: 10. The CDR3 loop reads CASSPRQGPTNEQFF. CDR3 DNA sequence: TGTGCCAGCAGCCCGAGACAGGGTCCGACCAATGAGCAGTTCTTC.

The chain combines TRBV4-1 with TRBJ2-2; D is unclear. Germline assignment: CDR1 MGHRA and CDR2 YSYEKL. The V and J ends lost 4 bases and 0 bases respectively, with 15 bases between them. The CDR3 has 17 residues. CDR3 residues: CASSRERLAANTGELFF. The CDR3 nucleotides read TGCGCCAGCAGCCGCGAGCGCTTAGCCGCGAACACCGGGGAGCTGTTTTTT.

The chain employs TRBV6-4 and TRBJ2-2; D gene unclear. With 0 bases removed from V and 6 bases from J, the gap between germline ends came to 8 bases. The CDR3 runs 14 residues. Germline lookup yields CDR1 MRHNA and CDR2 SNTAGT. This chain's CDR3 is CASSDSWRSGELFF. The CDR3 DNA sequence: TGTGCCAGCAGTGACTCTTGGCGATCCGGGGAGCTGTTTTTT.

This clone was seen a few times. The rearrangement joins TRBV28 to TRBJ1-5; 8 bases agree with TRBD1. CDR3 length: 13 residues. V trimming: 7 bases; J trimming: 6 bases; junction bases outside the gene matches: 5. Germline V lookup: CDR1 MDHEN, CDR2 SYDVKM. CDR3 region: CASTGGEFQPQHF. CDR3 DNA sequence: TGTGCCAGCACAGGGGGCGAGTTTCAGCCCCAGCATTTT.

The J gene is TRBJ1-5, the V gene TRBV30, with D possibly TRBD1 on 6 matching bases. Germline V gene lookup returns CDR1 GTSNPN and CDR2 SVGIG (reference sequence). This CDR3 contains 13 residues. V lost 2 bases, J lost 7 bases, and 12 bases lay in between. This chain's CDR3 is CAWSLQGWQPQHF. DNA for the CDR3: TGTGCCTGGAGTTTACAGGGCTGGCAGCCCCAGCATTTT.

CDR3 nucleotide sequence: TGTGCCATCAGTGAATTGGGGAACACTGAAGCTTTCTTT. As protein: CAISELGNTEAFF. The chain combines TRBV10-3 with TRBJ1-1; D unresolved. CDR3 size: 13 residues. The germline CDR1 and CDR2 sequences are ENHRY and SYGVKD. Deletions cut 3 bases from V and 1 base from J, with 6 bases between.

This CDR3 is CASSLARISYEQYF. The CDR3, as DNA: TGTGCCAGCAGCTTAGCGAGGATTTCCTACGAGCAGTACTTC. The chain is built from TRBV7-6 and TRBJ2-7; D not resolved. The CDR3 totals 14 residues. Trimming left V 0 bases short and J 1 base short, with 7 bases between. CDR1 and CDR2 from the germline V gene are SGHVS and FNYEAQ.

For this clone: Other DNA sequences within the sample encode an identical CDR3. This sequence joins TRBV7-2 and TRBJ1-1; D may be TRBD1 (5 bases). This CDR3 region has 13 residues. The V end was cut by 5 bases, the J end by 2 bases, with 9 bases between. Germline lookup yields CDR1 SGHTA and CDR2 FQGNSA. The CDR3 spells CASSLTGNTEAFF. CDR3 in DNA: TGTGCCAGCAGCCTCACAGGTAACACTGAAGCTTTCTTT.

A few counts support this clone. This chain connects TRBV6-6 to TRBJ1-4, with D possibly matching TRBD1 (5 bases). CDR1 and CDR2 from the germline V gene are MNHNY and SVGAGI (reference sequence). This CDR3 region has 14 residues. V lost 2 bases and J lost 5, with 9 bases in between. The CDR3 is CASSYQGINEKLFF. CDR3 coding DNA: TGTGCCAGCAGTTACCAGGGTATAAATGAAAAACTGTTTTTT.

The chain couples TRBV18 to TRBJ2-7, with 9 positions matching TRBD1. The CDR3 consists of 19 residues. Germline values: CDR1 KGHSH, CDR2 LQKENI. Unmatched junction bases numbered 20, after V lost 1 base and J lost 7 bases. The CDR3 DNA reads as TGTGCCAGCTCACCACAAAAAGGGACAGGGTTCCTCGCCAGGTTTGAGCAGTACTTC. This gives the protein CASSPQKGTGFLARFEQYF.

The chain carries TRBV5-1 and TRBJ2-6; TRBD2 is a possible D gene (5 bases). Germline CDR1 SGHRS, CDR2 YFSETQ. V dropped 0 bases and J dropped 2 bases, with 9 bases sitting between them. The CDR3 runs to 16 residues. As DNA, the CDR3 is TGCGCCAGCAGCTTGGAAGTGCGGGCTGGGGCCAACGTCCTGACTTTC. The encoded protein is CASSLEVRAGANVLTF. Variable domain in full (rest from reference TRBV5-1 and TRBJ2-6): KAGVTQTPRYLIKTRGQQVTLSCSPISGHRSVSWYQQTPGQGLQFLFEYFSETQRNKGNFPGRFSGRQFSNSRSEMNVSTLELGDSALYLCASSLEVRAGANVLTFGAGSRLTVL.

The chain couples TRBV2 to TRBJ2-1; the match to TRBD2 covers 14 bases. This CDR3 is 17 amino acids long. Per the germline V gene, CDR1 is SNHLY and CDR2 is FYNNEI. The V and J ends lost 6 bases and 2 bases, in that order; junction bases with no gene match: 6. The CDR3: CASRRTSGRRPYNEQFF. The CDR3 nucleotides are TGTGCCAGCAGGAGGACTAGCGGGAGGCGACCCTACAATGAGCAGTTCTTC.

The CDR3 reads CAWSQLASQETQYF. The CDR3 DNA follows: TGTGCCTGGAGTCAACTAGCGAGCCAAGAGACCCAGTACTTC. The chain uses TRBV30 and TRBJ2-5; 7 bases map to TRBD2. The germline V gene has CDR1 GTSNPN and CDR2 SVGIG (reference sequence). With V trimmed by 2 bases and J by 1 base, 4 bases remained unmatched. The CDR3 has 14 amino acids.

V usage is TRBV2 and J usage is TRBJ2-7, with no clear D. Trimming took off 7 bases at V and 0 bases at J, with 10 bases between the two ends. The CDR3 runs to 13 residues. The germline V gene has CDR1 SNHLY and CDR2 FYNNEI. The CDR3 DNA reads TGTGCCAGCAAGTCCGACACCTCCTACGAGCAGTACTTC. Translating gives CASKSDTSYEQYF.

V and J are TRBV5-1 and TRBJ2-3; TRBD2 might be the D (5 bases). This CDR3 region has 15 residues. Trimming pared 1 base from V and 0 bases from J, leaving 9 bases between. Germline V gene sequence: CDR1 SGHRS, CDR2 YFSETQ. CDR3 residues: CASSLNGGSTDTQYF. Written as DNA, the CDR3 is TGCGCCAGCAGCTTGAACGGAGGTAGCACAGATACGCAGTATTTT.

This clone was observed at least ten times. The gene calls are TRBV29-1 and TRBJ1-2; D is possibly TRBD1 (6 bases). Trimming pared 3 bases from V and 8 bases from J, leaving 10 bases between. The CDR3 runs 11 residues. The germline gives CDR1 SQVTM, CDR2 ANQGSEA. CDR3 loop: CSVDGGGGYTF. The CDR3 DNA sequence: TGCAGCGTTGATGGGGGCGGAGGCTACACCTTC.

V and J are TRBV5-4 and TRBJ2-3, with unresolved D. Trimming removed 0 bases from V and 4 bases from J, with 6 bases in between. Germline V lookup: CDR1 SGHNT, CDR2 YYREEE (reference sequence). The CDR3 is 13 residues long. DNA of the CDR3: TGTGCCAGCAGCTTGGGGGCCCCAGATACGCAGTATTTT. Translation: CASSLGAPDTQYF.

This clone was seen a few times. The CDR3 region is CASSTSSYNEQFF. The CDR3 DNA reads as TGTGCCAGTAGTACGAGCTCCTACAATGAGCAGTTCTTC. The chain combines TRBV19 with TRBJ2-1; D remains unclear. V lost 4 bases to trimming and J lost 0 bases, with 4 bases between them. CDR1 and CDR2 from the germline V gene are LNHDA and SQIVND (reference sequence). CDR3 size: 13 residues.